The T cell receptor beta chain described here comes from a study of T cells in Graves' hyperthyroidism and ophthalmopathy. Amplification yielded TCR beta CDR3 regions, with RNA transcripts as the source. The HTBI primer set drove a first-round RT-PCR of the TCR CDR3. TCRdb fed the multiplex PCR reads into MiXCR, producing one record per CDR3 protein. Of about 110,000 distinct CDR3 sequences listed, approximately 15% were seen once; the top ten hold 40% to 50%. The V and J ends lost 5 bases and 4 bases respectively, with 14 bases between them. This CDR3 region has 14 residues. Per germline, CDR1 MDHEN and CDR2 SYDVKM. This clonotype was seen many times.

The material sequenced was blood. This sequence originates from a woman aged 45-60 years with Graves' hyperthyroidism. V gene TRBV28 combines with J gene TRBJ1-2; tentative D call: TRBD1 (5 bases). For the CDR3, the DNA is TGTGCCAGCAGTCGCCAGGGTTTGTTCTATGGCTACACCTTC. Translation: CASSRQGLFYGYTF.